The text below deals with one T cell receptor (beta chain). It has no known antigen specificity. Per-base quality was not reported, and no clone a single base away is much larger than it. The library came from the immunoSEQ multiplex PCR assay. TCRdb took over this immuneACCESS table, retaining in-frame rearrangements with V and J assigned. Such tables are incomplete; in checked studies, under half of the missing clones stem from an unresolved V gene, and the remainder is unexplained. Here the sample has about 66,000 clones; approximately 90% occur a single time. About 4.7% of the sample belongs to the ten largest clones. The data belong to a study of technical replicates of blood from a handful of donors (dated by TCRdb to the late 2010s). From the cysteine through the phenylalanine, the CDR3 covers 15 amino acids. Only CDR3 DNA remains: 45 bases, in frame from the first base. CDR1 and CDR2 (SGDLS, YYNGEE) derive from the germline V gene. A distance of 12 bases separates the germline ends of V and J, which lose 4 bases and 0 bases respectively.

This sequence was found in a human donor in good health. Some clones in this sample may be carry-over from other donors' samples. The rearrangement combines TRBV9 with TRBJ2-3; no D gene can be assigned with confidence. Sequencing was carried out using PBMCs. The DNA sequence is TGTGCCAGCAGCCTGAGAGCCGTAAGCACAGATACGCAGTATTTT. Its protein reads: CASSLRAVSTDTQYF.